This T cell receptor beta chain is drawn from a study of shared clonotypes between healthy human individuals (TCRdb year 2020). Background for the entire study: Three men and a couple of women, aged 18 to 49 years, made up the cohort. Different laboratories and diverse techniques were used to prepare libraries and sequence TCR repertoires, to increase sequencing depth and limit assay-specific biases. For each donor, CD4 naive and CD4 memory were each given three plates, CD8 naive was given two plates, and CD8 memory was given one plate. The study deeply sequenced blood TCR repertoires of five healthy adults to estimate repertoire size and the extent of clonotype sharing between individuals. Each donor's leukapheresis produced roughly between roughly 0.85 and 9 billion PBMCs.

TCR CDR3 regions were amplified from genomic DNA by multiplex PCR using the deep immunoSEQ assay. Extracted genomic DNA from each cell subset was spread evenly across all wells of several immunoSEQ 96-well plates, with each plate serving as a replicate. For sorted subsets, each replicate PCR was loaded with approximately 200 ng genomic DNA, equivalent to about 33,000 T cell genomes. The purified libraries were quantified using a Qubit 3.0 fluorometer, sized with a Bioanalyzer 2100, and then quantified again using the KAPA Library Quantification kit. A separate single-read 150-cycle Illumina NextSeq 550 flow cell was used to sequence each immunoSEQ 96-well plate. From the authors' description of their analysis: The immunoSEQ output contained only junctional sequences without quality scores, so filtering could not match that applied to full-length reads. Sequences were annotated with PyIR, a Python wrapper for IgBLAST v1.9, using IMGT germline references to assign V/J genes and CDR3. Reads were removed for weak V/J assignments (E-value above 1e-6), missing CDR3, stop codons, out-of-frame junctions, or ambiguous translated residues. A V3J clonotype was defined by an identical inferred V gene, J gene, and CDR3 amino acid sequence. The percentage overlap between two repertoires was calculated by dividing the number of shared unique clonotypes by the size of the smaller repertoire. RTK rarefaction, the Chao1 estimator, and Recon v2.1 estimates of unobserved clonotypes were used to assess repertoire richness. For all TCRbeta clonotypes obtained by the gDNA method from four donors, generation probabilities were computed with OLGA. TCRdb provides this immuneACCESS table in a form limited to in-frame rearrangements. Some clones are lacking; in checked studies, under half of them reflect an unresolved V gene, and why the rest are absent is not known. That table supplies the V and J calls and clone size; D and trimming were determined from the DNA. The sample table contains some 2.4 million clones; only one count was recorded for 80% to 95% of them. The top ten hold roughly 0.39% of the sample.

Broad study findings and their caveats: When a handful of donors were compared, the shared fraction of clonotypes was 5% to 6.5% for naive CD4, less than 4% for naive CD8, more than 2% for memory CD4, and 0.35% to 0.5% for memory CD8. Incomplete sequencing was indicated by rarefaction of sorted-subset datasets, despite the large sequencing depth. Based on pairwise subsampling, the degree of clonotype sharing among donors was expected to be affected by sequencing depth. Only blood was sampled, and tissue TCR repertoires likely differ from those in blood. The genetic and exposure-history diversity represented was limited by the small number of donors. Larger estimated clonotype richness was generally found for naive subsets than for memory subsets. Clonotypes shared by all four sorted-subset donors showed higher generation probabilities than non-shared clonotypes.

Its CDR3 holds 14 amino acids, cysteine through phenylalanine. The read is trimmed to its CDR3 DNA, 42 bases read in frame from base 1. For CDR1 and CDR2, the germline V gene lists MDHEN and SYDVKM. From V the trimming removes 6 bases and from J it removes 1 base, while the gene matches leave 3 bases of the junction unaccounted for. The donors were healthy, HIV-negative adults who had no recently reported acute infections or vaccinations. All donors were Caucasian adults living in Nashville, Tennessee, USA. CD4+ T cells were enriched by magnetic negative selection, after which naive cells were positively selected on CD45RA and the negative fraction was taken as the memory subset. Blood was obtained by leukapheresis, after which PBMCs were separated by Ficoll-Histopaque density gradient centrifugation and cryopreserved in liquid nitrogen vapor phase. Purity and quantity of every magnetically sorted T cell population were checked by analytical flow cytometry. Genomic DNA was isolated from every sorted fraction and measured by UV absorbance on a Nanodrop 2000c.

For this clone: Its cognate antigen has yet to be identified. Base qualities were left out, and no much larger clone turns up one base away. Other DNA sequences from this sample encode an identical CDR3 as well.

The chain is made from TRBV28 and TRBJ1-5; 7 bases in between match TRBD1. This TCR was recovered from a man younger than 30 in good health. Some clones in this sample may be carry-over from other donors' samples. Sample: naive CD4+ T cells from PBMCs. According to the study, the label for this sample's cell subset or site signals: CD45RA+ positively selected. The CDR3 corresponds to CASSPQGSNQPQHF. The nucleotides are TGTGCCAGCAGCCCACAGGGGAGCAATCAGCCCCAGCATTTT.